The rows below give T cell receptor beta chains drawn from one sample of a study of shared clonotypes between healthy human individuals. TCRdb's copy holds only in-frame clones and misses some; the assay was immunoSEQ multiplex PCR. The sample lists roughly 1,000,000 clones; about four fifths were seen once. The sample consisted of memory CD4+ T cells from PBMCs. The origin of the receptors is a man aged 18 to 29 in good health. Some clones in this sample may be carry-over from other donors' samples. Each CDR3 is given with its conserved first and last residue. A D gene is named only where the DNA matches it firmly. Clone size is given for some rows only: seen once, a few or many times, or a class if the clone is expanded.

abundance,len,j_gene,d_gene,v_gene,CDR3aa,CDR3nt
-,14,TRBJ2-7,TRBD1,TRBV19,CASRTGTGTYEQYF,TGTGCCAGTAGGACCGGGACAGGGACCTACGAGCAGTACTTC
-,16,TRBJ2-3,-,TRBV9,CASSGLDGGYTDTQYF,TGTGCCAGCAGCGGACTAGACGGGGGCTACACAGATACGCAGTATTTT
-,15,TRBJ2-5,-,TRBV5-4,CASSLRSVSRETQYF,TGTGCCAGCAGCTTGAGGTCTGTCTCCCGGGAGACCCAGTACTTC
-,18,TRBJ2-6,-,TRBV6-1,CASSERGKRWAGANVLTF,TGTGCCAGCAGTGAAAGGGGCAAGAGATGGGCTGGGGCCAACGTCCTGACTTTC
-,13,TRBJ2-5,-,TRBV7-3,CASSTDFSGTQYF,TGTGCCAGCAGCACGGACTTCTCGGGGACCCAGTACTTC
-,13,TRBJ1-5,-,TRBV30,CAWSWTLDQPQHF,TGTGCCTGGAGTTGGACCCTGGATCAGCCCCAGCATTTT
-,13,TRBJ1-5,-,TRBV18,CASSPQGDEPQHF,TGTGCCAGCTCACCACAGGGGGACGAGCCCCAGCATTTT
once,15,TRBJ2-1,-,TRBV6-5,CASSYSKLRVNEQFF,TGTGCCAGCAGTTACTCGAAACTTCGGGTGAATGAGCAGTTCTTC
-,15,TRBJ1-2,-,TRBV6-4,CASSGGGNSNYGYTF,TGTGCCAGCAGTGGGGGGGGCAACTCTAACTATGGCTACACCTTC
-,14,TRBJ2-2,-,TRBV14,CASSSYGGPGELFF,TGTGCCAGCAGCTCCTATGGGGGGCCCGGGGAGCTGTTTTTT
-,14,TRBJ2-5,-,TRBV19,CASSISGVKETQYF,TGTGCCAGTAGTATCTCTGGGGTTAAGGAGACCCAGTACTTC
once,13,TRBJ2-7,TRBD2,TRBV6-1,CASSRLAGYEQYF,TGTGCCAGCAGTCGGCTAGCGGGCTACGAGCAGTACTTC
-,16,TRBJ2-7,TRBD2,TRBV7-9,CASSPRGLAGAYEQYF,TGTGCCAGCAGCCCCAGGGGACTAGCGGGTGCCTACGAGCAGTACTTC
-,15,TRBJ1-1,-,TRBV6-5,CASSYSMQGGTEAFF,TGTGCCAGCAGTTACTCGATGCAGGGTGGCACTGAAGCTTTCTTT
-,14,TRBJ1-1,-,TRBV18,CASLSLRGGTEAFF,TGTGCCAGCCTATCACTCAGGGGAGGGACTGAAGCTTTCTTT
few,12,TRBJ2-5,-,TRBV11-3,CASSPTGETQYF,TGTGCCAGCAGCCCCACAGGGGAGACCCAGTACTTC
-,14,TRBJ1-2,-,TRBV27,CASSLKGRTYGYTF,TGTGCCAGCAGTTTAAAAGGGAGAACTTATGGCTACACCTTC
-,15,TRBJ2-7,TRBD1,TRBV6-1,CASSEADRVAHEQYF,TGTGCCAGCAGTGAAGCGGACAGGGTAGCACACGAGCAGTACTTC
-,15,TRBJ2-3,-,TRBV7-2,CASSLAGAHTDTQYF,TGTGCCAGCAGCTTAGCGGGGGCCCACACAGATACGCAGTATTTT
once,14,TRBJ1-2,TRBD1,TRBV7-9,CASSFRDRDTGYTF,TGTGCCAGCAGCTTTAGGGACAGGGATACTGGCTACACCTTC
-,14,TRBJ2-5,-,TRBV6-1,CASRAGRSRETQYF,TGTGCCAGCAGGGCCGGGCGTTCTCGGGAGACCCAGTACTTC
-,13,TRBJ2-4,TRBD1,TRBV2,CASRENRGNIQYF,TGTGCCAGCAGGGAGAACAGGGGAAACATTCAGTACTTC
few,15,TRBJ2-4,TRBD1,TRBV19,CASSIGDRAKNIQYF,TGTGCCAGTAGTATAGGGGACAGGGCCAAAAACATTCAGTACTTC
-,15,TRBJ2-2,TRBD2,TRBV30,CALTSGSWDTGELFF,TGTGCCTTAACTAGCGGGAGTTGGGACACCGGGGAGCTGTTTTTT
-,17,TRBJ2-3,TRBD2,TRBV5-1,CASSPSTSGRPWDTQYF,TGCGCCAGCAGCCCCTCGACTAGCGGGAGGCCCTGGGATACGCAGTATTTT
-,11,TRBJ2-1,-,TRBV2,CASGLYNEQFF,TGTGCCAGCGGCCTTTACAATGAGCAGTTCTTC
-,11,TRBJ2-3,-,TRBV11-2,CASSFRDTQYF,TGTGCCAGCAGCTTTCGGGATACGCAGTATTTT
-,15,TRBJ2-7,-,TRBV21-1,CASSKTSGNRVEQYF,TGTGCCAGCAGCAAGACTAGCGGGAACCGGGTAGAGCAGTACTTC
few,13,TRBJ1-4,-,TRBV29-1,CSVEVVGEEKLFF,TGCAGCGTTGAAGTAGTCGGAGAGGAAAAACTGTTTTTT
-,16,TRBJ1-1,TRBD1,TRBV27,CASSLTWTGLNTEAFF,TGTGCCAGCAGTTTAACCTGGACAGGGCTGAACACTGAAGCTTTCTTT
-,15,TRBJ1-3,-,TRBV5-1,CASSFEGTAGNTIYF,TGCGCCAGCAGCTTCGAGGGTACCGCTGGAAACACCATATATTTT
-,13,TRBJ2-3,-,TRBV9,CASNTETVDTQYF,TGTGCCAGCAATACGGAAACGGTAGATACGCAGTATTTT
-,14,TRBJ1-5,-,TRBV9,CASSVDSSNQPQHF,TGTGCCAGCAGCGTAGACAGTAGCAATCAGCCCCAGCATTTT
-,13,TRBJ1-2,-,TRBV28,CASSLRGVYGYTF,TGTGCCAGCAGTTTGAGGGGGGTCTATGGCTACACCTTC
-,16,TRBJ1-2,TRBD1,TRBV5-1,CASSLGQGAANYGYTF,TGCGCCAGCAGCTTGGGACAGGGGGCCGCTAACTATGGCTACACCTTC
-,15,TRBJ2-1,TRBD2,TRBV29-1,CSVERMREGWYEQFF,TGCAGCGTTGAACGTATGCGGGAGGGCTGGTATGAGCAGTTCTTC
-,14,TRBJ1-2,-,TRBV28,CASNPQSPGYGYTF,TGTGCCAGCAACCCCCAGAGTCCGGGCTATGGCTACACCTTC
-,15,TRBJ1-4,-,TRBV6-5,CASSYTAGPNEKLFF,TGTGCCAGCAGTTATACAGCGGGCCCTAATGAAAAACTGTTTTTT
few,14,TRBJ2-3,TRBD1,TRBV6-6,CASSPGQGADTQYF,TGTGCCAGCAGTCCGGGACAGGGGGCAGATACGCAGTATTTT
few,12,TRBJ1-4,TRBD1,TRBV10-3,CATRDSEEKLFF,TGTGCCACCCGGGACAGTGAGGAAAAACTGTTTTTT
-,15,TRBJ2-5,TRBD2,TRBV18,CASSPRGASGETQYF,TGTGCCAGCTCACCACGGGGAGCTAGCGGAGAGACCCAGTACTTC